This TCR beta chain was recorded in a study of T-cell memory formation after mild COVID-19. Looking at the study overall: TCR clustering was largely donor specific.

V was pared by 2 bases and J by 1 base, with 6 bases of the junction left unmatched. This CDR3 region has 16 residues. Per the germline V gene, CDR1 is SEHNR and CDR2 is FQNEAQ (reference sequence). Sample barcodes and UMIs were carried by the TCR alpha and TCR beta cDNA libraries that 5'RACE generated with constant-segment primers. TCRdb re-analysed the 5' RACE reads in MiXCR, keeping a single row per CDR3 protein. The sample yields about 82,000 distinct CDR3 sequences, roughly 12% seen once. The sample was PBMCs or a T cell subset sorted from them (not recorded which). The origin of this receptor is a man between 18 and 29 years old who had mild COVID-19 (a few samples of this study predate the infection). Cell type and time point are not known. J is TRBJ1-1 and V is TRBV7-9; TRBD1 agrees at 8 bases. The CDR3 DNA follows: TGTGCCAGCAGCTTAAACAGGGGGTTTCGGAACACTGAAGCTTTCTTT. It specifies CASSLNRGFRNTEAFF.